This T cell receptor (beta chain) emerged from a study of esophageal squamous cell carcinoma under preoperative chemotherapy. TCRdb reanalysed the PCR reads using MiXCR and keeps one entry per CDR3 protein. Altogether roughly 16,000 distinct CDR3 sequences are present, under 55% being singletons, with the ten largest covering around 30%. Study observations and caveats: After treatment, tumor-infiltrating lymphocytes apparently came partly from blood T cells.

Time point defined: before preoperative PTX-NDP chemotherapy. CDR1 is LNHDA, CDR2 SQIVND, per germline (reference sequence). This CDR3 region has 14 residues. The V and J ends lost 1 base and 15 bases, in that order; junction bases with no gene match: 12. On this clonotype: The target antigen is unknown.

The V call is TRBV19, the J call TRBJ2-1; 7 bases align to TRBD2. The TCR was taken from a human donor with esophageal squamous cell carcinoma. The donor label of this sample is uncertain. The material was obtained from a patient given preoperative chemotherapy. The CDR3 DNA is TGTGCCAGTAGTATAGTATCGGGAGGACTGCATCGGTTCTTC. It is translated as CASSIVSGGLHRFF.